The 23 T cell receptor beta chains reported below all come from one sample, sequenced in a study of T cells after yellow fever vaccination. TCRdb used MiXCR to reprocess the 5' RACE reads, holding one entry per CDR3 protein. This sample has 400,000 to 650,000 distinct CDR3 sequences, with about a fifth found just once. Sequenced material: PBMCs, taken around 3 weeks after the first yellow fever vaccination. These receptors originate from a man younger than 35 who received the YFV17D yellow fever vaccine.

J is TRBJ2-1 and V is TRBV29-1, with 8 bases aligning to TRBD2. J was trimmed by 5 bases and V by 8 bases; bases with no gene match: 5. The CDR3 has 12 amino acids. The germline V gene has CDR1 SQVTM and CDR2 ANQGSEA. CDR3 sequence (DNA): TGCAGCCCCGGGGGGGGTAACAATGAGCAGTTCTTC. Protein product: CSPGGGNNEQFF.

In its sample, this clonotype was seen many times. The CDR3: CASSYSGQLYNSPLHF. CDR3 bases: TGTGCCAGCAGTTACTCGGGACAGCTCTATAATTCACCCCTCCACTTT. The gene calls are TRBV6-5 and TRBJ1-6, with 7 bases fitting TRBD1. Germline CDR1 reads MNHEY; CDR2 reads SVGAGI. V shed 0 bases and J 3 bases; nucleotides not matched to a gene: 2. This CDR3 comprises 16 residues.

This clonotype showed up just once. The CDR3 reads CSARDTIRGGRHNEQFF. The CDR3 DNA reads as TGCAGTGCTAGAGATACCATTCGGGGGGGCCGTCACAATGAGCAGTTCTTC. This rearrangement joins TRBV20-1 to TRBJ2-1; the match to TRBD2 covers 8 bases. With V trimmed by 0 bases and J by 5 bases, 12 bases remained unmatched. The CDR3 sequence is 17 residues long. Germline assignment: CDR1 DFQATT and CDR2 SNEGSKA (reference sequence).

The rearrangement joins TRBV4-3 to TRBJ2-3; 7 nucleotides line up with TRBD2. The germline V gene has CDR1 LGHNA and CDR2 YSLEER. The CDR3 totals 16 residues. After removal of 2 bases from V and 0 bases from J, the junction contained 5 bases not matched to a gene. The CDR3 nucleotides read TGCGCCAGCAGCCAACGATACGGGGGGAGCACAGATACGCAGTATTTT. Translation: CASSQRYGGSTDTQYF.

The chain couples TRBV3-1 to TRBJ1-5; D is unclear. Looked up from germline, CDR1 is LGHDT and CDR2 is YNNKEL (reference sequence). The CDR3 length is 12 residues. Trimming stripped 0 bases from V and 7 bases from J, with 4 bases between. The CDR3 DNA reads as TGTGCCAGCAGCCAAGATCGACAGCCCCAGCATTTT. Translated: CASSQDRQPQHF. Filled out from reference TRBV3-1 and TRBJ1-5, the complete variable domain reads DTAVSQTPKYLVTQMGNDKSIKCEQNLGHDTMYWYKQDSKKFLKIMFSYNNKELIINETVPNRFSPKSPDKAHLNLHINSLELGDSAVYFCASSQDRQPQHFGDGTRLSIL.

CDR3 residues: CASSFTSGKYNEQFF. In DNA, the CDR3 is TGTGCCAGCAGCTTTACTAGCGGGAAATACAATGAGCAGTTCTTC. V and J are TRBV12-3 or TRBV12-4 and TRBJ2-1; TRBD2 matches at 10 bases. V was clipped by 6 bases and J by 4 bases; unmatched bases: 6. There are 15 residues in the CDR3.

Concerning this clonotype itself: A read error may be the cause here, since a much bigger clone is one base away. The rearrangement joins TRBV7-8 to TRBJ1-1; D unclear. Per germline, CDR1 SGHVS and CDR2 FQNEAQ. This CDR3 has 13 amino acids. The CDR3 loop is CAGSLYQHAEAFF. In DNA form, the CDR3 reads TGTGCCGGCAGCCTTTACCAGCACGCTGAAGCTTTCTTT.

This sequence joins TRBV7-2 and TRBJ2-7; 9 positions match TRBD2. V was clipped by 2 bases and J by 2 bases; unmatched bases: 4. The CDR3 totals 15 residues. The germline V gene has CDR1 SGHTA and CDR2 FQGNSA. As DNA, the CDR3 is TGTGCCAGCAGCTTATCTAGCGGGACTACCTACGAGCAGTACGTC. It encodes CASSLSSGTTYEQYV.

The chain employs TRBV6-2 or TRBV6-3 and TRBJ2-1; D not resolved. With 2 bases removed from V and 6 bases from J, the gap between germline ends came to 14 bases. CDR1 and CDR2 from the germline V gene are MNHEY and SVGEGT. The CDR3 is made up of 15 amino acids. The CDR3 DNA is TGTGCCAGCAGTTACCTAGTCGGGCCGATCAATGAGCAGTTCTTC. Its translation is CASSYLVGPINEQFF.

The J gene is TRBJ2-6, the V gene TRBV7-2, with D possibly being TRBD1 (6 bases). The CDR3 totals 16 residues. The germline V and J ends were trimmed by 3 bases and 2 bases, with 11 bases remaining between them. Per the germline V gene, CDR1 is SGHTA and CDR2 is FQGNSA. In DNA, the CDR3 is TGTGCCAGCAGCTTTGCTTCAGGGGCTGGGGCCAACGTCCTGACTTTC. Encoded protein: CASSFASGAGANVLTF.

This clonotype was picked up many times. In DNA form, the CDR3 reads TGTGCCAGCAGCCAAGATTGGACGGGATCGCAGTATTTT. Translating it yields CASSQDWTGSQYF. V usage is TRBV14 and J usage is TRBJ2-3; TRBD2 might be the D (5 bases). Per germline, CDR1 SGHDN and CDR2 FVKESK. V lost 0 bases, J lost 10 bases, and 11 bases lay in between. This CDR3 contains 13 residues.

This clonotype showed up just a few times. The J gene is TRBJ2-5, the V gene TRBV6-1, with 8 bases that match TRBD2. Trimming at V came to 6 bases and at J to 5 bases, leaving 8 bases not matched to a gene. The CDR3 has 14 residues. Per the germline V gene, CDR1 is MNHNS and CDR2 is SASEGT. CDR3 amino acids: CASRSGLAGETQYF. The CDR3 region has the DNA TGTGCCAGCAGGTCCGGACTAGCCGGGGAGACCCAGTACTTC.

A few counts support this clonotype. The rearrangement joins TRBV7-6 to TRBJ2-1; the D gene is possibly TRBD2 (5 bases). The V gene's germline CDR1 is SGHVS and CDR2 FNYEAQ. The CDR3 sequence is 13 residues long. Trimming stripped 3 bases from V and 10 bases from J, with 13 bases between. For the CDR3, the DNA is TGTGCCAGCAGCTTGTGGTCCGAGCGGGAGCAGTTCTTC. This encodes CASSLWSEREQFF.

The rearrangement links TRBV20-1 to TRBJ2-5; TRBD1 agrees at 7 bases. This CDR3 contains 16 residues. The germline CDR1 and CDR2 sequences are DFQATT and SNEGSKA (reference sequence). V was clipped by 0 bases and J by 5 bases; unmatched bases: 12. In DNA, the CDR3 is TGCAGTGCTAGAGACCCTGGGGGACAGACGGCGGAGACCCAGTACTTC. Encoded protein: CSARDPGGQTAETQYF.

As for this clonotype: One base away lies a much larger clone, so this may be a sequencing read error. The chain employs TRBV29-1 and TRBJ2-3; maybe TRBD2 (6 bases). In germline, CDR1 is SQVTM, CDR2 ANQGSEA. The CDR3 contains 17 residues. Trimming stripped 0 bases from V and 10 bases from J, with 26 bases between. The CDR3 DNA reads TGCAGCGTTGAAGATCGACGGTCGGCTAGTTGGAGGAGGGCGCAGTATTTT. Translated: CSVEDRRSASWRRAQYF.

This clonotype was counted between two and nine times. The rearrangement links TRBV29-1 to TRBJ1-1, with 7 bases fitting TRBD1. The V and J ends lost 5 bases and 6 bases, in that order; junction bases with no gene match: 15. The CDR3 totals 15 residues. In germline, CDR1 is SQVTM, CDR2 ANQGSEA. The CDR3 loop reads CSVILLGQGEPEAFF. The DNA of the CDR3 is TGCAGCGTTATCTTACTCGGGCAGGGGGAGCCTGAAGCTTTCTTT.

The chain joins TRBV27 to TRBJ1-5; the D gene is possibly TRBD1 (6 bases). The ends were cut back, 9 bases at V and 4 bases at J, with 10 bases in the middle. This CDR3 is 12 amino acids long. The germline V gene has CDR1 MNHEY and CDR2 SMNVEV (reference sequence). CDR3 bases: TGTGCCAGTAGACAGGCGAATCAGCCCCAGCATTTT. This encodes CASRQANQPQHF.

The rearrangement links TRBV12-5 to TRBJ2-7; the match to TRBD1 covers 7 bases. This CDR3 spans 16 amino acids. CDR1 is LGHNT and CDR2 is FRNRAP in the germline V gene. Trimming removed 2 bases from V and 4 bases from J; junction bases left unmatched: 11. This CDR3 reads CASGLPTHRGRYEQYF. CDR3 coding DNA: TGTGCTAGTGGTTTGCCAACCCACAGGGGACGGTACGAGCAGTACTTC.

This chain uses TRBV12-3 or TRBV12-4 with TRBJ1-5; D possibly corresponds to TRBD1 (5 bases). V lost 5 bases and J 4 bases, leaving 15 bases between the germline ends. The CDR3 loop spans 15 amino acids. As DNA, the CDR3 is TGTGCCAGCAGTCCCGCCGGGGGAATTAATCAGCCCCAGCATTTT. Translating it yields CASSPAGGINQPQHF.

This clonotype was seen only a few times. The gene calls are TRBV5-4 and TRBJ2-7; D might be TRBD1 (6 bases). This CDR3 comprises 13 residues. The germline V and J ends were trimmed by 6 bases and 5 bases, with 15 bases remaining between them. Germline assignment: CDR1 SGHNT and CDR2 YYREEE (reference sequence). The CDR3 is CASTFGQGNEQYF. The CDR3 region has the DNA TGTGCCAGCACCTTTGGGCAGGGGAACGAGCAGTACTTC.

This clonotype was seen more than once but under ten times. The chain couples TRBV5-1 to TRBJ2-1; 8 bases are a match to TRBD2. The CDR3 contains 17 residues. Trimming took 3 bases from V and 2 from J; bases not matched to a gene: 10. The V gene's germline CDR1 is SGHRS and CDR2 YFSETQ. For the CDR3, the DNA is TGCGCCAGCAGCTGGCCGGGAGGGAGCGGGGCCTACAATGAGCAGTTCTTC. Its protein product is CASSWPGGSGAYNEQFF.

This chain connects TRBV27 to TRBJ2-2; the D gene is possibly TRBD1 (5 bases). Per the germline V gene, CDR1 is MNHEY and CDR2 is SMNVEV (reference sequence). V lost 3 bases, J lost 6 bases, and 11 bases lay in between. This CDR3 is built from 14 residues. The CDR3 DNA is TGTGCCAGCAGTTTCCTAGGGGCGCCCGGGGAGCTGTTTTTT. It yields the protein CASSFLGAPGELFF.

This clonotype was seen more than once but under ten times. The chain links TRBV5-1 to TRBJ2-3; 7 bases fit TRBD1. The J segment lost 11 bases and the V segment lost 3 bases, leaving 9 bases of the junction unmatched. The CDR3 is made up of 13 amino acids. Germline CDR1 is SGHRS and CDR2 is YFSETQ. The DNA for the CDR3 is TGCGCCAGCAGCTCCGACAGGGAAGACAGGCAGTATTTT. This translates into CASSSDREDRQYF.